The 27 T cell receptor beta chains presented below share a single source sample, sequenced in a study of shared clonotypes between healthy human individuals. CD45RO-negative cells were positively selected for CCR7, leaving out terminally differentiated effector memory CD45RA+ cells. The table came from immunoSEQ multiplex PCR; TCRdb's copy has only in-frame clones and leaves some out. The table records hundreds of thousands of clones, almost 95% of them present only once. The sample taken for sequencing was naive CD8+ T cells sorted from blood. The receptor source for this set is a man aged 25-45 years in good health.

The chain joins TRBV7-9 to TRBJ2-1; the D is unclear. CDR1 SEHNR and CDR2 FQNEAQ come from the germline V gene (reference sequence). Trimming shortened V by 5 bases and J by 0 bases, and 11 bases separated the two germline ends. This CDR3 comprises 15 residues. The CDR3, as DNA: TGTGCCAGCAGCCCCCAGCCCAGCTCCTACAATGAGCAGTTCTTC. This codes for CASSPQPSSYNEQFF.

The chain combines TRBV18 with TRBJ1-2; 7 nucleotides line up with TRBD1. The length of the CDR3 is 15 residues. The germline CDR1 and CDR2 sequences are KGHSH and LQKENI. Trimming removed 3 bases from V and 3 bases from J; junction bases left unmatched: 7. The CDR3 loop is CASSPDREWDYGYTF. CDR3 coding DNA: TGTGCCAGCTCACCCGACAGGGAGTGGGACTATGGCTACACCTTC.

The V and J genes are TRBV7-9 and TRBJ2-1; 8 bases map to TRBD2. The junction had 14 bases not matched to a gene; V was cut back by 4 bases and J by 6 bases. CDR1 SEHNR and CDR2 FQNEAQ come from the germline V gene (reference sequence). This CDR3 spans 17 amino acids. The CDR3 is CASSSPGVAGNGNEQFF. In DNA, the CDR3 is TGTGCCAGCAGCTCCCCCGGTGTAGCGGGGAACGGCAATGAGCAGTTCTTC.

The chain recombines TRBV2 with TRBJ1-5, with 7 positions matching TRBD1. CDR3 length equals 14 residues. Germline CDR1 is SNHLY and CDR2 is FYNNEI. V shed 6 bases and J 0 bases; nucleotides not matched to a gene: 2. CDR3 residues: CASSGQDSNQPQHF. CDR3 nucleotide sequence: TGTGCCAGCAGCGGACAGGATAGCAATCAGCCCCAGCATTTT.

The chain has TRBV5-1 and TRBJ2-7; D gene ambiguous. V was pared by 4 bases and J by 5 bases, with 13 bases between. The germline CDR1 and CDR2 sequences are SGHRS and YFSETQ. CDR3 length: 13 residues. The DNA for the CDR3 is TGCGCCAGCAGCACGGACGGAAGGAACGAGCAGTACTTC. Amino acid sequence: CASSTDGRNEQYF.

The chain carries TRBV2 and TRBJ2-1; 14 bases align to TRBD2. The CDR3 contains 16 residues. Germline V gene sequence: CDR1 SNHLY, CDR2 FYNNEI. J gave up 9 bases and V 5 bases, and 9 bases lay outside the gene matches. This chain's CDR3 is CASSPTSGRAVGEQFF. CDR3 coding DNA: TGTGCCAGCAGTCCGACTAGCGGGAGGGCCGTCGGTGAGCAGTTCTTC. Supplemented by reference TRBV2 and TRBJ2-1, the full variable domain reads EPEVTQTPSHQVTQMGQEVILRCVPISNHLYFYWYRQILGQKVEFLVSFYNNEISEKSEIFDDQFSVERPDGSNFTLKIRSTKLEDSAMYFCASSPTSGRAVGEQFFGPGTRLTVL.

V is TRBV27 and J is TRBJ2-2; no reliable D call. This CDR3 comprises 15 residues. Germline V gives CDR1 MNHEY, CDR2 SMNVEV (reference sequence). V lost 1 base, J lost 5 bases, and 11 bases lay in between. The CDR3 region is CASSLLGPGTGELFF. CDR3 sequence (DNA): TGTGCCAGCAGTTTATTGGGCCCTGGGACCGGGGAGCTGTTTTTT.

This chain joins TRBV27 and TRBJ2-3; 8 nucleotides agree with TRBD2. This CDR3 has 16 amino acids. V was pared by 3 bases and J by 1 base, with 6 bases of the junction left unmatched. CDR1 and CDR2 (germline): MNHEY, SMNVEV (reference sequence). As DNA, the CDR3 is TGTGCCAGCAGTTTGCTGCGGGGGGCTGGCACAGATACGCAGTATTTT. Protein sequence: CASSLLRGAGTDTQYF.

The chain links TRBV15 to TRBJ1-4, with D perhaps TRBD1 (5 bases). This CDR3 has 17 residues. Trimming pared 1 base from V and 5 bases from J, leaving 17 bases between. Germline V CDR1 and CDR2: LNHNV, YYDKDF (reference sequence). This CDR3 is CATSRGGLGRRNEKLFF. CDR3 DNA sequence: TGTGCCACCAGCAGAGGCGGTTTGGGACGGAGAAATGAAAAACTGTTTTTT.

CDR3 region: CASSQTRDRGHYGYTF. In DNA, the CDR3 is TGCGCCAGCAGCCAAACCCGGGACAGAGGCCACTATGGCTACACCTTC. This chain uses TRBV4-1 with TRBJ1-2; 7 nucleotides match TRBD1. Germline-derived CDR1 and CDR2 are MGHRA and YSYEKL. The V and J ends lost 2 bases and 3 bases, in that order; junction bases with no gene match: 9. This CDR3 comprises 16 residues.

In this sample, this clone turned up once. The chain employs TRBV6-1 and TRBJ2-3; D uncertain. CDR1 is MNHNS and CDR2 is SASEGT in the germline V gene. V lost 2 bases and J 4 bases, leaving 7 bases between the germline ends. The CDR3 covers 13 residues. CDR3 residues: CASSERWADTQYF. In DNA, the CDR3 is TGTGCCAGCAGTGAAAGGTGGGCAGATACGCAGTATTTT.

On this clone itself: Other DNA sequences within the sample encode an identical CDR3. The CDR3 is CASSFVGGGTYEQYF. CDR3 in DNA: TGTGCCAGCAGCTTCGTGGGCGGGGGGACCTACGAGCAGTACTTC. V and J are TRBV7-9 and TRBJ2-7; 8 nucleotides match TRBD2. V was pared by 3 bases and J by 2 bases, with 6 bases of the junction left unmatched. Germline V lookup: CDR1 SEHNR, CDR2 FQNEAQ (reference sequence). There are 15 residues in the CDR3.

The chain links TRBV6-1 to TRBJ2-1; possible D gene TRBD1, 5 bases. V was pared by 6 bases and J by 9 bases, with 18 bases between. The germline gives CDR1 MNHNS, CDR2 SASEGT. The CDR3 is 14 amino acids. The DNA of the CDR3 is TGTGCCAGCAGGCTCACAGGAACTGTCGTTGAGCAGTTCTTC. Translating it yields CASRLTGTVVEQFF.

This chain uses TRBV6-5 with TRBJ1-2, with D maybe TRBD1 (6 bases). Germline V lookup: CDR1 MNHEY, CDR2 SVGAGI. The CDR3 extends over 15 amino acids. The ends were cut back, 6 bases at V and 1 base at J, with 15 bases in the middle. The CDR3 loop is CASSPGTHFNYGYTF. CDR3 in DNA: TGTGCCAGCAGCCCCGGGACACACTTTAACTATGGCTACACCTTC.

This clone was seen a single time. This chain connects TRBV27 to TRBJ2-7, with TRBD2 identical over 8 bases. In germline, CDR1 is MNHEY, CDR2 SMNVEV (reference sequence). V lost 6 bases and J lost 3; bases outside the gene matches: 4. This CDR3 has 13 residues. CDR3 in DNA: TGTGCCAGCAGCCCAGCGGGAGTCTACGAGCAGTACTTC. Residues: CASSPAGVYEQYF.

The chain links TRBV7-9 to TRBJ2-7, with D perhaps matching TRBD2 (5 bases). This CDR3 has 14 residues. Trimming stripped 5 bases from V and 3 bases from J, with 14 bases between. Germline loops: CDR1 SEHNR, CDR2 FQNEAQ (reference sequence). For the CDR3, the DNA is TGTGCCAGCAGCCTAGGAGGACTCGACTACGAGCAGTACTTC. Translated: CASSLGGLDYEQYF.

Details on this clone: A much larger clone differs from this one at a single base, so this may be a read error. At the DNA level, this CDR3 is encoded by other sequences in the same sample as well. The chain recombines TRBV7-9 with TRBJ2-7; D remains unclear. The length of the CDR3 is 12 residues. CDR1 is SEHNR and CDR2 is FQNEAQ in the germline V gene (reference sequence). The V end lost 1 base, the J end lost 2 bases, and 3 bases lay between the germline ends. The CDR3 DNA reads as TGTGCCAGCAGCTTAGGTACCTACGAGCAGTACTTC. It encodes CASSLGTYEQYF.

J is TRBJ2-1 and V is TRBV4-3, with TRBD2 identical over 10 bases. V shed 0 bases, J shed 7 bases, and the junction held 3 bases outside the gene matches. Germline CDR1 is LGHNA and CDR2 is YSLEER. The CDR3 loop spans 15 amino acids. CDR3 amino acids: CASSQDSSGRNEQFF. In DNA form, the CDR3 reads TGCGCCAGCAGCCAAGATTCTAGCGGGAGAAATGAGCAGTTCTTC.

This chain joins TRBV4-3 and TRBJ2-2; D is perhaps TRBD1 (5 bases). The ends were cut back, 5 bases at V and 2 bases at J, with 15 bases in the middle. CDR1 LGHNA and CDR2 YSLEER come from the germline V gene. The length of the CDR3 is 16 residues. CDR3 in DNA: TGCGCCAGCAGCAAGAAAAATTGGGGCAACACCGGGGAGCTGTTTTTT. This codes for CASSKKNWGNTGELFF.

This rearrangement joins TRBV14 to TRBJ2-1, with TRBD2 identical over 14 bases. Germline CDR1 and CDR2: SGHDN and FVKESK. The V gene end was trimmed by 3 bases and the J gene end by 8 bases; junction bases not matched to a gene: 6. The CDR3 is made up of 16 amino acids. CDR3 sequence: CASSQGLAGEQDEQFF. In DNA, the CDR3 is TGTGCCAGCAGCCAGGGACTAGCGGGAGAACAGGATGAGCAGTTCTTC.

This chain joins TRBV27 and TRBJ2-6; 7 nucleotides align to TRBD2. The CDR3 contains 14 residues. J gave up 3 bases and V 11 bases, and 7 bases lay outside the gene matches. Germline lookup yields CDR1 MNHEY and CDR2 SMNVEV (reference sequence). The CDR3: CAAGEGLGANVLTF. The CDR3 DNA is TGTGCCGCCGGGGAGGGGCTTGGGGCCAACGTCCTGACTTTC.

The DNA for the CDR3 is TGCAGCGTTGAAACAGGGTTTGGCACCGGGGAGCTGTTTTTT. This sequence encodes CSVETGFGTGELFF. The rearrangement joins TRBV29-1 to TRBJ2-2; D possibly corresponds to TRBD1 (6 bases). Per the germline V gene, CDR1 is SQVTM and CDR2 is ANQGSEA. The CDR3 contains 14 residues. Trimming took off 2 bases at V and 4 bases at J, with 11 bases between the two ends.

The J gene is TRBJ2-1, the V gene TRBV19; 9 nucleotides align to TRBD1. The trim removed 5 bases at V and 5 bases at J, leaving 7 bases unmatched. CDR3 length equals 15 residues. Per germline, CDR1 LNHDA and CDR2 SQIVND (reference sequence). The CDR3 here is CASSGRDRDNNEQFF. CDR3 coding DNA: TGTGCCAGTAGTGGCCGGGACAGGGACAACAATGAGCAGTTCTTC.

The chain couples TRBV28 to TRBJ2-7; 11 positions match TRBD2. The CDR3 has 18 amino acids. Germline V gives CDR1 MDHEN, CDR2 SYDVKM. V was clipped by 2 bases and J by 2 bases; unmatched bases: 11. The CDR3 region is CASSLKSLAGGIPYEQYF. CDR3 sequence (DNA): TGTGCCAGCAGTTTAAAGTCCCTAGCGGGAGGAATTCCCTACGAGCAGTACTTC. Full variable domain (outside the CDR3, taken from reference TRBV28 and TRBJ2-7): DVKVTQSSRYLVKRTGEKVFLECVQDMDHENMFWYRQDPGLGLRLIYFSYDVKMKEKGDIPEGYSVSREKKERFSLILESASTNQTSMYLCASSLKSLAGGIPYEQYFGPGTRLTVT.

The CDR3 sequence: CASSLVGLVQNTGELFF. The CDR3 DNA follows: TGTGCCAGCAGCTTAGTCGGACTAGTCCAAAACACCGGGGAGCTGTTTTTT. The rearrangement links TRBV7-9 to TRBJ2-2; 7 bases line up with TRBD2. The CDR3 has 17 amino acids. V shed 1 base, J shed 2 bases, and the junction held 7 bases outside the gene matches. CDR1 is SEHNR, CDR2 FQNEAQ, per germline (reference sequence).

This clone showed up just a few times. The chain employs TRBV27 and TRBJ1-5; tentatively, D is TRBD1 (5 bases). Trimming stripped 2 bases from V and 5 bases from J, with 7 bases between. The CDR3 runs 13 residues. Per germline, CDR1 MNHEY and CDR2 SMNVEV (reference sequence). The CDR3 is CASSLGADQPQHF. CDR3 in DNA: TGTGCCAGCAGTTTAGGGGCCGATCAGCCCCAGCATTTT.

Points on this clone: The sample carries other DNA sequences with the same CDR3. The chain recombines TRBV11-2 with TRBJ2-3; D gene unclear. The V end lost 1 base, the J end lost 6 bases, and 5 bases lay between the germline ends. CDR1 is SGHAT, CDR2 FQNNGV, per germline. CDR3 length: 12 residues. The CDR3 DNA sequence: TGTGCCAGCAGCTTAGGGTCGGATACGCAGTATTTT. Its protein is CASSLGSDTQYF.